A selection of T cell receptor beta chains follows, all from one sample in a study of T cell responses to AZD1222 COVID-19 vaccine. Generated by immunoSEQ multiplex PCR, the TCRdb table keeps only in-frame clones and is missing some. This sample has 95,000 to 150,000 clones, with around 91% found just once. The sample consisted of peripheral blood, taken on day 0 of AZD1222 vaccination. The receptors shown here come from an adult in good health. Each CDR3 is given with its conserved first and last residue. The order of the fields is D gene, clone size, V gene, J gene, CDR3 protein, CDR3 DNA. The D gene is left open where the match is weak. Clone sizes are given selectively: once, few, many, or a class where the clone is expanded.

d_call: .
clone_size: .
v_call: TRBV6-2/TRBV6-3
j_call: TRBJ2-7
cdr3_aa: CASSNYEQYF
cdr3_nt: TGTGCCAGCAGTAACTACGAGCAGTACTTC

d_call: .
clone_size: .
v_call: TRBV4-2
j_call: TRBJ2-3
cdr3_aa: CASSQERNRDHTQYF
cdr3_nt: TGTGCCAGCAGCCAAGAGCGGAACAGGGATCATACGCAGTATTTT

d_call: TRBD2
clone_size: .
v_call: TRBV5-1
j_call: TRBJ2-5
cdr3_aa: CASRGGTTYQETQYF
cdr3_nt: TGCGCCAGCAGGGGAGGGACCACCTACCAAGAGACCCAGTACTTC

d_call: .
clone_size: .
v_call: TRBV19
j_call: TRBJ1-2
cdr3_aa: CASSTGIRGYTF
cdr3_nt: TGTGCCAGTAGTACAGGGATCCGGGGCTACACCTTC

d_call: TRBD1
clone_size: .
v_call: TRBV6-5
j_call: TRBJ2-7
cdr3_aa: CASTTGTGRYEQYF
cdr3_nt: TGTGCCAGCACTACCGGGACAGGACGCTACGAGCAGTACTTC

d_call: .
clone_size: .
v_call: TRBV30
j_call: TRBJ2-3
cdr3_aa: CAWSAGTTRATDTQYF
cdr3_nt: TGTGCCTGGAGTGCCGGGACAACGAGGGCTACAGATACGCAGTATTTT

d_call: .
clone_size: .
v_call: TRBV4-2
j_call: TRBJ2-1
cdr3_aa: CASSHRFNEQFF
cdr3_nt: TGTGCCAGCAGTCACAGGTTCAATGAGCAGTTCTTC

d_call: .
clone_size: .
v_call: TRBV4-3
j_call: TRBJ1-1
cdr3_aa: CASSQDHRVEHSEAFF
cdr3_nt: TGCGCCAGCAGCCAAGATCACAGGGTAGAACACTCTGAAGCTTTCTTT

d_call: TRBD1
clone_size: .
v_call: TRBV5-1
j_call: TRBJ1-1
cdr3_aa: CASSFQGDTEAFF
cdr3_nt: TGCGCCAGCAGCTTTCAGGGGGACACTGAAGCTTTCTTT

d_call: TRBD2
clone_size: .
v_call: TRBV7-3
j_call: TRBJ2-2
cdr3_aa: CASSLAGGNTGELFF
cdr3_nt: TGTGCCAGCTCCCTCGCGGGGGGCAACACCGGGGAGCTGTTTTTT

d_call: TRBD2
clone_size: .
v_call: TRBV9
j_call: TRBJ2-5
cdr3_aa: CASSVSGGAGETQYF
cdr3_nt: TGTGCCAGCAGCGTTAGCGGGGGGGCGGGTGAGACCCAGTACTTC

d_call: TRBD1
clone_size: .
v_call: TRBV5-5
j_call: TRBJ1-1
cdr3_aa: CASSRDRGWENTEAFF
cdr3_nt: TGTGCCAGCAGCCGGGACAGGGGGTGGGAGAACACTGAAGCTTTCTTT

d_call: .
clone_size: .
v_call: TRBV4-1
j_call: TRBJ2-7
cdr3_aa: CASSPGLQKEQYF
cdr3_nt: TGCGCCAGCAGCCCGGGACTGCAGAAAGAGCAGTACTTC

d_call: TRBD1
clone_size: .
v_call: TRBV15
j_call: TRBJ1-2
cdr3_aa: CATSRVNPRTGGGYTF
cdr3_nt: TGTGCCACCAGCAGAGTTAACCCTCGGACAGGCGGTGGCTACACCTTC

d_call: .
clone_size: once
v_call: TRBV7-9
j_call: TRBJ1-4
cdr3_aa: CASSHTRSTNEKLFF
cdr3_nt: TGTGCCAGCAGCCACACCCGTTCAACTAATGAAAAACTGTTTTTT

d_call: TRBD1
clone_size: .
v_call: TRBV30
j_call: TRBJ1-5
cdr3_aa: CAWSGRTGGYQPQHF
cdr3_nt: TGTGCCTGGAGCGGTAGGACAGGGGGTTATCAGCCCCAGCATTTT

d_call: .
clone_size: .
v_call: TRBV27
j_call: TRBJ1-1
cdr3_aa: CASNSQGRNTEAFF
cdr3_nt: TGTGCCAGCAATTCCCAGGGAAGGAACACTGAAGCTTTCTTT

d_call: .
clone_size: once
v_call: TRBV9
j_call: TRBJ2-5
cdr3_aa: CASSVGWGPQETQYF
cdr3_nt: TGTGCCAGCAGCGTAGGTTGGGGCCCCCAAGAGACCCAGTACTTC

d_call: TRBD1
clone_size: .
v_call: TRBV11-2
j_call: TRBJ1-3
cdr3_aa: CASSQGAGTIYF
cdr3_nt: TGTGCCAGCAGCCAGGGGGCGGGCACCATATATTTT

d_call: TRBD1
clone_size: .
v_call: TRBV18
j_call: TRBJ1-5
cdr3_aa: CASSPLPGGPSNSNQPQHF
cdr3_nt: TGTGCCAGCTCACCCCTCCCAGGGGGGCCATCCAATAGCAATCAGCCCCAGCATTTT

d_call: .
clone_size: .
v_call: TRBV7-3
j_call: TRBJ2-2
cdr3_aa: CASSPGTSSNTGELFF
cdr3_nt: TGTGCCAGCAGCCCCGGGACCTCATCGAACACCGGGGAGCTGTTTTTT

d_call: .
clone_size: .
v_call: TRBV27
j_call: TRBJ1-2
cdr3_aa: CASSRPGFYGYTF
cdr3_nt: TGTGCCAGCAGTCGCCCGGGGTTCTATGGCTACACCTTC

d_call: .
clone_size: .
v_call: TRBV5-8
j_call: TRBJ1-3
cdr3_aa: CASSLRGTSGNTIYF
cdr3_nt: TGTGCCAGCAGCTTGAGAGGGACCTCTGGAAACACCATATATTTT

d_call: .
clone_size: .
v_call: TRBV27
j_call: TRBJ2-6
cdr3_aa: CASSLLRLGSRPSGANVLTF
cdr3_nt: TGTGCCAGCAGTTTATTAAGGTTGGGCAGTAGACCCTCTGGGGCCAACGTCCTGACTTTC

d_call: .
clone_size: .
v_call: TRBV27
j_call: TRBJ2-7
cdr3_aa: CASSLASLPLYEQYF
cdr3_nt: TGTGCCAGCAGTTTGGCTAGCCTACCCCTCTACGAGCAGTACTTC

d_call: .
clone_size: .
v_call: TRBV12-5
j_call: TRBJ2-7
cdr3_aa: CASGLVGGEAYEQYF
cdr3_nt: TGTGCTAGTGGTTTGGTAGGTGGGGAAGCCTACGAGCAGTACTTC

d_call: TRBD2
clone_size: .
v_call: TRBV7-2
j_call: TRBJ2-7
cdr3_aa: CASSLVPLAGGFAYEQYF
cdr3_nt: TGTGCCAGCAGCTTAGTTCCCCTAGCGGGAGGGTTCGCCTACGAGCAGTACTTC

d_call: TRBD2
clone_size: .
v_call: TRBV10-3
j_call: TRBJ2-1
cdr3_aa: CAIRKTRAGAYNEQFF
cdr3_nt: TGTGCCATCAGAAAAACAAGAGCGGGAGCCTACAATGAGCAGTTCTTC

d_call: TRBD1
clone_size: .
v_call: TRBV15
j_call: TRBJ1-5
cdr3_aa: CAVSGGPNQPQHF
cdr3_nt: TGTGCCGTTTCAGGGGGCCCAAATCAGCCCCAGCATTTT

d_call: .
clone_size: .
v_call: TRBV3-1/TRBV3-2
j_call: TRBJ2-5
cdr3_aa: CASSHPPHRETQYF
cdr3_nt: TGTGCCAGCAGCCACCCTCCCCACCGGGAGACCCAGTACTTC

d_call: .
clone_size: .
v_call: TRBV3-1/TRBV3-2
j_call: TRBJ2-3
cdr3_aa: CASRQLTGTDTQYF
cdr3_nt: TGTGCCAGCAGACAGTTGACAGGCACAGATACGCAGTATTTT

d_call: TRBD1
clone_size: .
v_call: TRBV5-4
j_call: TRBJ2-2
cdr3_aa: CASSYRGRGTGELFF
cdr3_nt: TGTGCCAGCAGCTACAGGGGTAGGGGCACCGGGGAGCTGTTTTTT

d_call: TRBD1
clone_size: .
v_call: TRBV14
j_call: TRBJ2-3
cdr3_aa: CASSQIDRGARTDTQYF
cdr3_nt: TGTGCCAGCAGCCAAATCGACAGGGGGGCCCGCACAGATACGCAGTATTTT

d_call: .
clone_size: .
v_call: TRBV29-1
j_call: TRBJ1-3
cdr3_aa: CSVYTSGNTIYF
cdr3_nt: TGCAGCGTTTATACCTCTGGAAACACCATATATTTT

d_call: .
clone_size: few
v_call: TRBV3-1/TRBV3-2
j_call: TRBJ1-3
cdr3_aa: CASSQVPGHMRNTIYF
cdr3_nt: TGTGCCAGCAGCCAAGTTCCGGGACACATGAGAAACACCATATATTTT

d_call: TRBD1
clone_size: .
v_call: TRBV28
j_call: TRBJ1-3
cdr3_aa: CASSLWDRGLGGNTIYF
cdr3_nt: TGTGCCAGCAGTTTATGGGACAGGGGGCTTGGTGGAAACACCATATATTTT

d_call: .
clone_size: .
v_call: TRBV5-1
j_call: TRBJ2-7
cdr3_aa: CASSTGSTYEQYF
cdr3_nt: TGCGCCAGCAGCACCGGCTCCACCTACGAGCAGTACTTC

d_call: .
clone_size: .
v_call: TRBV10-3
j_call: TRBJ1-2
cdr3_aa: CAISESTRLEGYTF
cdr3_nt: TGTGCCATCAGTGAGTCTACACGGCTGGAAGGCTACACCTTC

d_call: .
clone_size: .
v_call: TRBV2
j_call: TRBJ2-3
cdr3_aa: CASSVADTQYF
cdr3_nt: TGTGCCAGCAGTGTGGCAGATACGCAGTATTTT

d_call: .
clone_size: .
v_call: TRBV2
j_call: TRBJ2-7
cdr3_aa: CASSGSQTEPWAYEQYF
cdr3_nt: TGTGCCAGCAGTGGGAGTCAGACAGAACCTTGGGCCTACGAGCAGTACTTC

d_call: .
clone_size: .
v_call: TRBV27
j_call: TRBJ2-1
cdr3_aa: CASGPSRGPYNEQFF
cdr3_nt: TGTGCCAGCGGCCCATCCAGGGGACCCTACAATGAGCAGTTCTTC

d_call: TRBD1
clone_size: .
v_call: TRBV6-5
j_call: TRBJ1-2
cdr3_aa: CASSYFQRTGGAGYTF
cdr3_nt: TGTGCCAGCAGTTATTTTCAACGGACAGGGGGCGCTGGCTACACCTTC

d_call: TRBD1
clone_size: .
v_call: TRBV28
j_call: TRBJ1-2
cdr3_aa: CASRWDRGRYGYTF
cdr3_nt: TGTGCCAGCAGGTGGGACAGGGGGCGCTATGGCTACACCTTC

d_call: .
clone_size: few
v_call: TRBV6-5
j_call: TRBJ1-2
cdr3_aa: CASSYGYGGETF
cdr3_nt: TGTGCCAGCAGTTACGGATATGGGGGAGAGACCTTC

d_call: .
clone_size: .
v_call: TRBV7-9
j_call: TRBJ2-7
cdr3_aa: CASSLASGGITYEQYF
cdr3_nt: TGTGCCAGCAGCTTGGCTTCAGGGGGGATTACCTACGAGCAGTACTTC

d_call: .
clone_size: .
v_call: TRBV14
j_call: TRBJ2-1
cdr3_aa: CASSQDLSGVHEQFF
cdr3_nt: TGTGCCAGCAGCCAAGACTTATCGGGGGTTCATGAGCAGTTCTTC

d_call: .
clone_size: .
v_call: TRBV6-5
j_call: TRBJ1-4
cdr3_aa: CASRKGLLGEKLFF
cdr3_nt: TGTGCCAGCAGAAAGGGTCTTCTGGGTGAAAAACTGTTTTTT

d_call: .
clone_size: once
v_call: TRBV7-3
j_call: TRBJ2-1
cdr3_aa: CASSSTGTPYNEQFF
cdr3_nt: TGTGCCAGCAGCTCAACCGGGACGCCCTACAATGAGCAGTTCTTC

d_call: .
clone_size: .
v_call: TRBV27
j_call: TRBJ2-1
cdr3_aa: CASSLSLRGYYNEQFF
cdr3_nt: TGTGCCAGCAGTTTATCTTTGAGGGGATACTACAATGAGCAGTTCTTC

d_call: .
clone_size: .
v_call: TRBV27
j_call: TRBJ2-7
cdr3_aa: CASSQGGTSSYEQYF
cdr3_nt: TGTGCCAGCAGTCAAGGCGGAACGAGCTCCTACGAGCAGTACTTC

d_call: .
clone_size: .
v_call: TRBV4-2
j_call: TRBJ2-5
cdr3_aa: CASTPFQGNRETQYF
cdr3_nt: TGTGCCAGCACTCCGTTCCAGGGGAACCGAGAGACCCAGTACTTC

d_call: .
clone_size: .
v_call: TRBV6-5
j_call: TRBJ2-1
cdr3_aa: CASSFLGLRRGNEQFF
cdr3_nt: TGTGCCAGCAGTTTTTTAGGACTCCGGAGGGGCAATGAGCAGTTCTTC

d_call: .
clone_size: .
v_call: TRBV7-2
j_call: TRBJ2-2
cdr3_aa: CASSRNWGDTGELFF
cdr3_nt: TGTGCCAGCAGCAGAAATTGGGGGGACACCGGGGAGCTGTTTTTT

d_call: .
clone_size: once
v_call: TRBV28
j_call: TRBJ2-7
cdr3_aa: CASSYSSYEQYF
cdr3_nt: TGTGCCAGCAGTTACAGCTCCTACGAGCAGTACTTC

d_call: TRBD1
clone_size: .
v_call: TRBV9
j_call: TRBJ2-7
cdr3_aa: CASSVGGQGYEQYF
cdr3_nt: TGTGCCAGCAGCGTAGGGGGACAGGGGTACGAGCAGTACTTC

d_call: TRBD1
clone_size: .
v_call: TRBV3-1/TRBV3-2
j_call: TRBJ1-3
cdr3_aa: CASSNRQGLTIYF
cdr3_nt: TGTGCCAGCAGCAATCGACAGGGGCTCACCATATATTTT